A single sample is the source of the 27 T cell receptor beta chains below, sequenced in a study of blood T cell repertoires in COVID-19. The assay was immunoSEQ multiplex PCR, and TCRdb's table has in-frame clones only and misses some. Among approximately 100,000 clones, roughly 88% were seen once, and the ten largest hold 7% to 9.5%. The sample was peripheral blood. The receptors come from a woman over 75 with active or convalescent COVID-19.

This clone was counted a few times. The gene calls are TRBV10-3 and TRBJ1-4, with 8 bases aligning to TRBD1. CDR1 ENHRY and CDR2 SYGVKD come from the germline V gene. The CDR3 has 18 residues. After removal of 0 bases from V and 4 bases from J, the junction contained 10 bases not matched to a gene. CDR3 in DNA: TGTGCCATCAGTGAGTCCGACAGGGGAAGGGGACGTAATGAAAAACTGTTTTTT. Encoded protein: CAISESDRGRGRNEKLFF.

The rearrangement uses TRBV5-6 and TRBJ1-1, with D possibly being TRBD1 (5 bases). Germline CDR1 and CDR2: SGHDT and YYEEEE. CDR3 length: 15 residues. V was cut by 0 bases and J by 1 base, with 10 bases left in between. The chain's CDR3 is CASSLEGGENTEAFF. The CDR3 DNA is TGTGCCAGCAGCTTGGAGGGAGGGGAGAACACTGAAGCTTTCTTT.

This clone has only one observation. The genes are TRBV19 and TRBJ2-2; D possibly corresponds to TRBD1 (6 bases). This CDR3 is 14 amino acids long. Trimming cost V 9 bases and J 7 bases, with 18 bases left between them. CDR1 and CDR2 from the germline V gene are LNHDA and SQIVND (reference sequence). CDR3 region: CASPQGKVNGELFF. The CDR3 nucleotides read TGTGCCAGCCCCCAGGGGAAGGTAAACGGGGAGCTGTTTTTT.

This clone was seen once. The chain uses TRBV9 and TRBJ2-2; 7 nucleotides align to TRBD2. From germline, CDR1 is SGDLS and CDR2 YYNGEE. This CDR3 region has 15 residues. The V segment lost 0 bases and the J segment 5 bases; nucleotides outside the gene matches: 4. The CDR3 DNA follows: TGTGCCAGCAGCGTAGTTGCGGGGGTAACCGGGGAGCTGTTTTTT. Its translation: CASSVVAGVTGELFF.

The chain has TRBV7-8 and TRBJ1-2; possible D gene TRBD1, 5 bases. Trimming removed 3 bases at V and 3 bases at J, with 8 bases between. Looked up from germline, CDR1 is SGHVS and CDR2 is FQNEAQ. The CDR3 spans 13 residues. The CDR3 spells CASSLGGHYGYTF. The DNA for the CDR3 is TGTGCCAGCAGCTTGGGGGGTCACTATGGCTACACCTTC.

This chain uses TRBV7-3 with TRBJ2-5, with 10 bases aligning to TRBD1. The CDR3 contains 15 residues. The trim removed 5 bases at V and 5 bases at J, leaving 8 bases unmatched. Germline V gives CDR1 SGHTA, CDR2 FQGTGA. The CDR3 DNA follows: TGTGCCAGCAGCCTTACCGGGACAGGGGTTGAGACCCAGTACTTC. Its protein product is CASSLTGTGVETQYF.

The chain couples TRBV19 to TRBJ1-2; maybe TRBD1 (6 bases). CDR1 LNHDA and CDR2 SQIVND come from the germline V gene (reference sequence). V lost 4 bases and J 0 bases, leaving 15 bases between the germline ends. The CDR3 sequence is 16 residues long. The CDR3 here is CASSRQASGSNYGYTF. Here the CDR3 DNA reads TGTGCCAGTAGTAGACAGGCCAGCGGTTCTAACTATGGCTACACCTTC.

This sequence joins TRBV5-1 and TRBJ2-5; 7 positions match TRBD1. The germline V gene encodes CDR1 SGHRS and CDR2 YFSETQ. The V and J ends lost 3 bases and 2 bases, in that order; junction bases with no gene match: 1. The CDR3 sequence is 13 residues long. The CDR3, as DNA: TGCGCCAGCAGCTCGACAGGGCAAGAGACCCAGTACTTC. Residues: CASSSTGQETQYF.

The gene calls are TRBV3-1 (or the pseudogene TRBV3-2) and TRBJ2-7; 11 bases agree with TRBD2. The CDR3 totals 13 residues. Germline V CDR1 and CDR2: LGHDT, YNNKEL (reference sequence). V lost 11 bases to trimming and J lost 2 bases; unmatched junction nucleotides: 5. As DNA, the CDR3 is TGTGCCGGGGGGACTAGCGGTACCTACGAGCAGTACTTC. Protein sequence: CAGGTSGTYEQYF.

This chain's CDR3 is CASSLSQGIRETQYF. CDR3 DNA sequence: TGCGCCAGCAGTTTAAGTCAGGGGATTAGGGAGACCCAGTACTTC. The gene calls are TRBV10-2 and TRBJ2-5; perhaps TRBD1 as D (6 bases). The V end lost 5 bases, the J end lost 5 bases, and 18 bases lay between the germline ends. The CDR3 totals 15 residues. Germline loops: CDR1 WSHSY, CDR2 SAAADI.

This chain connects TRBV11-1 to TRBJ2-5, with 10 positions matching TRBD2. This CDR3 contains 13 residues. V lost 5 bases and J lost 9; bases outside the gene matches: 6. CDR1 and CDR2 (germline): SGHAT, FQDESV (reference sequence). This CDR3 reads CASSPLAGVAQYF. CDR3 bases: TGTGCCAGCAGCCCGCTAGCGGGGGTGGCCCAGTACTTC. The entire variable domain, with the rest obtained from reference TRBV11-1 and TRBJ2-5, is as follows: EAEVAQSPRYKITEKSQAVAFWCDPISGHATLYWYRQILGQGPELLVQFQDESVVDDSQLPKDRFSAERLKGVDSTLKIQPAELGDSAMYLCASSPLAGVAQYFGPGTRLLVL.

This chain connects TRBV15 to TRBJ2-1, with 8 nucleotides matching TRBD2. V lost 2 bases to trimming and J lost 7 bases; unmatched junction nucleotides: 19. CDR1 is LNHNV, CDR2 YYDKDF, per germline (reference sequence). This CDR3 comprises 19 residues. DNA for the CDR3: TGTGCCACCAGCAGATTTGGCAGGACTAGCAATCCTTCCGTGAATGAGCAGTTCTTC. Protein product: CATSRFGRTSNPSVNEQFF.

CDR3 nucleotides: TGTGCCAGCAGTCACGCTAGCGGGAGGGCCAACGATGAGCAGTTCTTC. The encoded protein is CASSHASGRANDEQFF. The chain employs TRBV28 and TRBJ2-1, with 12 bases lining up with TRBD2. V lost 5 bases and J lost 8; bases outside the gene matches: 10. The germline V gene has CDR1 MDHEN and CDR2 SYDVKM. The CDR3 is 16 amino acids.

The chain links TRBV18 to TRBJ2-5, with D hard to call. The CDR3 is made up of 15 amino acids. CDR1 KGHSH and CDR2 LQKENI come from the germline V gene. V was shortened by 0 bases and J by 0 bases, with 8 bases between the two germline ends. The CDR3 nucleotides read TGTGCCAGCTCACCACCGGTTACAGACCAAGAGACCCAGTACTTC. Amino acid sequence: CASSPPVTDQETQYF. The entire variable domain, with the rest obtained from reference TRBV18 and TRBJ2-5, is as follows: NAGVMQNPRHLVRRRGQEARLRCSPMKGHSHVYWYRQLPEEGLKFMVYLQKENIIDESGMPKERFSAEFPKEGPSILRIQQVVRGDSAAYFCASSPPVTDQETQYFGPGTRLLVL.

V and J are TRBV4-2 and TRBJ2-5; 15 bases fit TRBD2. The CDR3 is made up of 18 amino acids. Germline V gene lookup returns CDR1 LGHNA and CDR2 YNFKEQ. The V gene end was trimmed by 2 bases and the J gene end by 4 bases; junction bases not matched to a gene: 8. The CDR3 region is CASSQLPGLAGGGETQYF. In nucleotides, the CDR3 is TGTGCCAGCAGCCAATTACCGGGACTAGCGGGAGGCGGAGAGACCCAGTACTTC.

The V call is TRBV10-3, the J call TRBJ2-6, with TRBD2 identical over 7 bases. Per germline, CDR1 ENHRY and CDR2 SYGVKD. Germline trimming cut 0 bases from V and 2 bases from J; bases unmatched to any gene: 7. The CDR3 runs to 18 residues. CDR3 DNA sequence: TGTGCCATCAGTGAGTCGGGGGGAGGGGCCCCTGGGGCCAACGTCCTGACTTTC. Protein: CAISESGGGAPGANVLTF.

The chain joins TRBV5-6 to TRBJ2-2; TRBD2 matches at 9 bases. Per germline, CDR1 SGHDT and CDR2 YYEEEE. The CDR3 length is 16 residues. The V gene end was trimmed by 3 bases and the J gene end by 3 bases; junction bases not matched to a gene: 6. The CDR3 is CASSWGLAPDTGELFF. In nucleotides, the CDR3 is TGTGCCAGCAGCTGGGGACTAGCACCTGACACCGGGGAGCTGTTTTTT.

The J gene is TRBJ1-2, the V gene TRBV20-1; D possibly corresponds to TRBD1 (5 bases). There are 15 residues in the CDR3. CDR1 and CDR2 (germline): DFQATT, SNEGSKA (reference sequence). The V and J ends lost 3 bases and 4 bases respectively, with 18 bases between them. CDR3 sequence reads: CSASPAGGPGYGYTF. In DNA form, the CDR3 reads TGCAGTGCTAGTCCCGCCGGGGGACCGGGCTATGGCTACACCTTC.

The chain couples TRBV6-5 to TRBJ2-7; 15 bases fit TRBD2. This CDR3 region has 15 residues. Germline CDR1 reads MNHEY; CDR2 reads SVGAGI. The V segment lost 4 bases and the J segment 4 bases; nucleotides outside the gene matches: 2. CDR3 residues: CASSSGLAGGYEQYF. The CDR3 DNA sequence: TGTGCCAGCAGTTCGGGACTAGCGGGGGGATACGAGCAGTACTTC.

The rearrangement links TRBV28 to TRBJ1-6; D might be TRBD1 (5 bases). The germline V gene has CDR1 MDHEN and CDR2 SYDVKM. Trimming took off 10 bases at V and 10 bases at J, with 17 bases between the two ends. The CDR3 totals 13 residues. This CDR3 is CATRTRQKSPLHF. The CDR3, as DNA: TGTGCCACCCGTACTCGACAGAAGTCACCCCTCCACTTT. Variable domain in full (rest from reference TRBV28 and TRBJ1-6): DVKVTQSSRYLVKRTGEKVFLECVQDMDHENMFWYRQDPGLGLRLIYFSYDVKMKEKGDIPEGYSVSREKKERFSLILESASTNQTSMYLCATRTRQKSPLHFGNGTRLTVT.

The V gene is TRBV19, the J gene TRBJ1-3; weak D call: TRBD1 (5 bases). V lost 10 bases and J lost 1, with 17 bases in between. Per the germline V gene, CDR1 is LNHDA and CDR2 is SQIVND (reference sequence). This CDR3 is 15 amino acids long. The CDR3 loop is CATYTGFVSGNTIYF. As DNA, the CDR3 is TGTGCCACGTATACAGGATTCGTATCTGGAAACACCATATATTTT.

V and J are TRBV6-4 and TRBJ2-7; 7 bases line up with TRBD1. CDR1 is MRHNA, CDR2 SNTAGT, per germline. The V gene end was trimmed by 4 bases and the J gene end by 5 bases; junction bases not matched to a gene: 5. The CDR3 covers 13 residues. The CDR3 DNA reads as TGTGCCAGCAGTGCCATACAGGGGAACGAGCAGTACTTC. Amino acid sequence: CASSAIQGNEQYF.

V gene TRBV5-6 combines with J gene TRBJ2-1; 9 bases match TRBD2. The CDR3 is 18 residues long. The germline CDR1 and CDR2 sequences are SGHDT and YYEEEE. Losses at the gene ends were 0 bases for V and 4 bases for J; bases not matched to a gene: 11. Here the CDR3 reads CASSLAWLAGVTYNEQFF. The DNA of the CDR3 is TGTGCCAGCAGCTTGGCCTGGTTAGCGGGAGTAACGTACAATGAGCAGTTCTTC.

This clone is a singleton in its sample. The chain uses TRBV29-1 and TRBJ2-1, with TRBD2 matching over 14 bases. This CDR3 contains 16 residues. The germline CDR1 and CDR2 sequences are SQVTM and ANQGSEA. J lost 5 bases, V lost 6 bases, and 9 bases had no gene match. CDR3 protein: CSVLRTSGRYNNEQFF. CDR3 sequence (DNA): TGCAGCGTATTACGGACTAGCGGGAGGTATAACAATGAGCAGTTCTTC.

This clone turned up a few times. In nucleotides, the CDR3 is TGTGCCAGCAGCTTAGACAGGGCCACTGAAGCTTTCTTT. Its translation is CASSLDRATEAFF. The chain is built from TRBV7-8 and TRBJ1-1; a possible D gene is TRBD1 (6 bases). CDR1 is SGHVS, CDR2 FQNEAQ, per germline. The CDR3 length is 13 residues. V gave up 1 base and J gave up 4 bases, with 7 bases separating them.

The chain has TRBV27 and TRBJ1-5, with D perhaps TRBD1 (5 bases). Germline V gives CDR1 MNHEY, CDR2 SMNVEV (reference sequence). V dropped 4 bases and J dropped 0 bases, with 25 bases sitting between them. This CDR3 has 20 amino acids. DNA for the CDR3: TGTGCCAGCAGTTCCAACCCCGACAGCTCGAAACCTTATAGCAATCAGCCCCAGCATTTT. Its translation: CASSSNPDSSKPYSNQPQHF.

V and J are TRBV21-1 and TRBJ2-1; the D call TRBD2 from the table was never checked on the DNA. TRBV21-1 is given as a pseudogene. The CDR3 loop spans 12 amino acids. The CDR3 is CASSKAGRRQFF. DNA for the CDR3: TGTGCCAGCAGCAAAGCCGGCCGGAGGCAGTTCTTC.